This T cell receptor (beta chain) originates from a study of identical twins. Study-level findings and limits: Analyses of zero insertions could be partly confounded by invariant MAIT and iNKT cells. Not following the same donors, the study drew its conclusions from cross-sectional statistical analysis.

The CDR3 runs 13 residues. The V end was cut by 2 bases, the J end by 8 bases, with 10 bases between. CDR1 and CDR2 (germline): SEHNR, FQNEAQ (reference sequence). TCRdb processed the 5' RACE reads anew with MiXCR; each CDR3 protein has one entry. The table has about 690,000 distinct CDR3 sequences, 21% seen once. This clonotype occurred a few times. Its antigen is not known. Separately, the same data were catalogued under a study of T cells expressing NK-cell markers.

The specimen was PBMCs. This clonotype was sampled from a woman aged 18-29 years in good health. The genes are TRBV7-9 and TRBJ2-1, with D hard to call. The CDR3 DNA reads TGTGCCAGCAGCTTAACCCTCGAGGATGAGCAGTTCTTC. It is translated as CASSLTLEDEQFF.